The 30 T cell receptor beta chains below come from one sample, sequenced in a study of cytomegalovirus exposure and HLA in healthy donors. Using immunoSEQ multiplex PCR, the repertoire was profiled, and TCRdb retains in-frame clones only, with some absent. The sample gives 150,000 to 170,000 clones, 85% to 90% of which show up once; less than 2.5% is in the top ten. Sequences were obtained from PBMCs. The source of these receptors is a human donor in good health.

The chain has TRBV2 and TRBJ2-5; 7 nucleotides align to TRBD2. This CDR3 region has 17 residues. J gave up 4 bases and V 3 bases, and 14 bases lay outside the gene matches. Germline V lookup: CDR1 SNHLY, CDR2 FYNNEI. CDR3 nucleotide sequence: TGTGCCAGCAGTGAGGGAGGGAGGGCTTTAGGTCCAGAGACCCAGTACTTC. It is translated as CASSEGGRALGPETQYF.

This clone was seen only once. The genes are TRBV7-3 and TRBJ1-4; 9 bases line up with TRBD1. CDR1 is SGHTA, CDR2 FQGTGA, per germline. The CDR3 has 17 amino acids. Trimming took 5 bases from V and 6 from J; bases not matched to a gene: 13. In DNA, the CDR3 is TGTGCCAGCAGCCCAACCCCCGGGACAGGGTATGATGAAAAACTGTTTTTT. This encodes CASSPTPGTGYDEKLFF.

This clone was picked up one time. The chain recombines TRBV7-2 with TRBJ2-1, with TRBD1 matching 7 bases. Germline V gene sequence: CDR1 SGHTA, CDR2 FQGNSA. J was trimmed by 1 base and V by 6 bases; bases with no gene match: 3. The CDR3 contains 14 residues. This CDR3 reads CASSRQGSYNEQFF. The CDR3 DNA is TGTGCCAGCAGTAGACAGGGATCCTACAATGAGCAGTTCTTC.

CDR3 sequence reads: CASSRGQGTDTQYF. For the CDR3, the DNA is TGTGCCAGCAGCCGAGGACAGGGCACAGATACGCAGTATTTT. This chain connects TRBV16 to TRBJ2-3, with TRBD1 identical over 7 bases. The ends lost 4 bases at V and 1 base at J; junction bases unmatched: 2. CDR3 length: 14 amino acids. In germline, CDR1 is KGHSY, CDR2 FQNENV.

This clone was counted a single time. The chain recombines TRBV2 with TRBJ1-2, with a possible D match to TRBD1 (6 bases). The CDR3 has 15 residues. The V end was cut by 1 base, the J end by 3 bases, with 12 bases between. CDR1 and CDR2 (germline): SNHLY, FYNNEI. In DNA form, the CDR3 reads TGTGCCAGCAGTGAAGTAACAGGGAAAGACTATGGCTACACCTTC. Protein: CASSEVTGKDYGYTF.

The table lists this clone with a few counts. The chain uses TRBV5-8 and TRBJ2-7; a possible D gene is TRBD2 (5 bases). Trimming took off 5 bases at V and 7 bases at J, with 13 bases between the two ends. The length of the CDR3 is 12 residues. Per germline, CDR1 SGHTS and CDR2 YDEGEE. The CDR3 bases are TGTGCCAGCAGTCTTCTTGGCGGGGAGCAGTACTTC. Its translation: CASSLLGGEQYF.

This chain joins TRBV5-1 and TRBJ1-3; a possible D gene is TRBD1 (5 bases). Germline CDR1 reads SGHRS; CDR2 reads YFSETQ. V lost 0 bases to trimming and J lost 1 base, with 8 bases between them. This CDR3 has 15 residues. The CDR3 region has the DNA TGCGCCAGCAGCTTGGTAGGGGAATCTGGAAACACCATATATTTT. This codes for CASSLVGESGNTIYF.

The chain recombines TRBV7-9 with TRBJ2-7; weak D call: TRBD2 (6 bases). Germline V CDR1 and CDR2: SEHNR, FQNEAQ (reference sequence). The germline V and J ends were trimmed by 7 bases and 3 bases, with 10 bases remaining between them. The length of the CDR3 is 12 residues. CDR3 protein: CASTSGDYEQYF. CDR3 nucleotide sequence: TGTGCCAGCACCTCGGGGGACTACGAGCAGTACTTC. The whole variable domain, remainder taken from reference TRBV7-9 and TRBJ2-7, is DTGVSQNPRHKITKRGQNVTFRCDPISEHNRLYWYRQTLGQGPEFLTYFQNEAQLEKSRLLSDRFSAERPKGSFSTLEIQRTEQGDSAMYLCASTSGDYEQYFGPGTRLTVT.

The rearrangement uses TRBV27 and TRBJ1-2, with D tentatively TRBD1 (5 bases). The germline gives CDR1 MNHEY, CDR2 SMNVEV (reference sequence). Deletions cut 6 bases from V and 6 bases from J, with 14 bases between. This CDR3 spans 13 amino acids. In nucleotides, the CDR3 is TGTGCCAGCAGCAGGCAGGGATCGGATGGCTACACCTTC. This codes for CASSRQGSDGYTF.

In this sample, this clone turned up once. The V call is TRBV6-6, the J call TRBJ2-7; 10 bases fit TRBD1. The CDR3 contains 14 residues. The V gene end was trimmed by 5 bases and the J gene end by 5 bases; junction bases not matched to a gene: 6. Germline loops: CDR1 MNHNY, CDR2 SVGAGI (reference sequence). The CDR3 loop is CASSTGTGDHEQYF. As DNA, the CDR3 is TGTGCCAGCAGTACCGGGACAGGGGACCACGAGCAGTACTTC.

The chain combines TRBV10-3 with TRBJ1-2; D remains unclear. Germline V lookup: CDR1 ENHRY, CDR2 SYGVKD. With 5 bases removed from V and 3 bases from J, the gap between germline ends came to 13 bases. CDR3 length: 14 residues. CDR3 nucleotides: TGTGCCATCAGTTCTTGGACTCAGGACTATGGCTACACCTTC. Translating it yields CAISSWTQDYGYTF.

The V gene is TRBV6-5, the J gene TRBJ2-1; 7 bases are shared with TRBD2. The CDR3 is 14 amino acids. With V trimmed by 8 bases and J by 3 bases, 7 bases remained unmatched. CDR1 and CDR2 from the germline V gene are MNHEY and SVGAGI. The CDR3: CASGFERGYNEQFF. CDR3 in DNA: TGTGCCAGCGGGTTCGAGCGGGGCTACAATGAGCAGTTCTTC.

This clone was seen a few times. This chain connects TRBV9 to TRBJ1-2, with D unclear. The length of the CDR3 is 13 residues. Germline CDR1 reads SGDLS; CDR2 reads YYNGEE. V was clipped by 0 bases and J by 2 bases, with 5 bases between them. CDR3: CASSVALNYGYTF. The CDR3 coding sequence is TGTGCCAGCAGCGTAGCTTTAAACTATGGCTACACCTTC. Together with reference TRBV9 and TRBJ1-2, the CDR3 gives the full variable domain: DSGVTQTPKHLITATGQRVTLRCSPRSGDLSVYWYQQSLDQGLQFLIQYYNGEERAKGNILERFSAQQFPDLHSELNLSSLELGDSALYFCASSVALNYGYTFGSGTRLTVV.

This chain links TRBV27 with TRBJ2-1, with a possible D match to TRBD2 (7 bases). Trimming stripped 0 bases from V and 4 bases from J, with 13 bases between. Germline V gives CDR1 MNHEY, CDR2 SMNVEV (reference sequence). This CDR3 region has 16 residues. The CDR3: CASSLSAGGLYNEQFF. For the CDR3, the DNA is TGTGCCAGCAGTTTATCCGCCGGGGGGCTATACAATGAGCAGTTCTTC.

The chain recombines TRBV5-1 with TRBJ2-7, with a possible D match to TRBD1 (6 bases). Looked up from germline, CDR1 is SGHRS and CDR2 is YFSETQ. V lost 1 base and J 6 bases, leaving 11 bases between the germline ends. The CDR3 runs to 13 residues. The CDR3 spells CASSLIGGSEQYF. The CDR3 nucleotides read TGCGCCAGCAGCTTGATTGGGGGCTCCGAGCAGTACTTC.

The V gene is TRBV11-3, the J gene TRBJ2-7, with 7 nucleotides matching TRBD1. The CDR3 is made up of 13 amino acids. Trimming at V came to 4 bases and at J to 9 bases, leaving 9 bases not matched to a gene. Germline V CDR1 and CDR2: SGHNT, YENEEA. CDR3 in amino acids: CASSSRQGQRQYF. Written as DNA, the CDR3 is TGTGCCAGCAGCTCCCGACAGGGTCAAAGGCAGTACTTC.

The genes are TRBV27 and TRBJ2-1; no definite D call. Germline assignment: CDR1 MNHEY and CDR2 SMNVEV (reference sequence). The CDR3 spans 11 residues. The ends were cut back, 10 bases at V and 7 bases at J, with 11 bases in the middle. CDR3 in DNA: TGTGCCACCGGAGCTAGGAATGAGCAGTTCTTC. Its translation: CATGARNEQFF.

V and J are TRBV4-1 and TRBJ2-5; D may be TRBD2 (5 bases). V lost 1 base and J lost 3, with 9 bases in between. The CDR3 loop spans 14 amino acids. Germline CDR1 is MGHRA and CDR2 is YSYEKL. As DNA, the CDR3 is TGCGCCAGCAGCCAAGTCGGACTTGAAGAGACCCAGTACTTC. This translates into CASSQVGLEETQYF.

The rearrangement uses TRBV14 and TRBJ1-3, with D possibly matching TRBD1 (5 bases). Germline values: CDR1 SGHDN, CDR2 FVKESK. V gave up 0 bases and J gave up 4 bases, with 16 bases separating them. CDR3 length equals 17 residues. The CDR3 region is CASSQDRQGRGGNTIYF. The CDR3 region has the DNA TGTGCCAGCAGCCAAGATCGCCAGGGCCGAGGAGGAAACACCATATATTTT. Supplemented by reference TRBV14 and TRBJ1-3, the full variable domain reads EAGVTQFPSHSVIEKGQTVTLRCDPISGHDNLYWYRRVMGKEIKFLLHFVKESKQDESGMPNNRFLAERTGGTYSTLKVQPAELEDSGVYFCASSQDRQGRGGNTIYFGEGSWLTVV.

This clone appeared a single time. The chain employs TRBV25-1 and TRBJ2-1; D is undetermined. V lost 3 bases, J lost 4 bases, and 4 bases lay in between. CDR1 MGHDK and CDR2 SYGVNS come from the germline V gene. CDR3 length equals 12 residues. The CDR3 DNA follows: TGTGCCAGCAGTGACAGATACAATGAGCAGTTCTTC. Translating gives CASSDRYNEQFF.

The chain joins TRBV2 to TRBJ2-1; 10 nucleotides match TRBD2. This CDR3 is 15 amino acids long. The trim removed 2 bases at V and 5 bases at J, leaving 3 bases unmatched. Per germline, CDR1 SNHLY and CDR2 FYNNEI. In DNA, the CDR3 is TGTGCCAGCAGTGAAAAAACTAGCGGGAACAATGAGCAGTTCTTC. Amino acid sequence: CASSEKTSGNNEQFF.

This clone was recorded a few times. V is TRBV2 and J is TRBJ1-5; D is uncertain. V lost 6 bases and J 3 bases, leaving 6 bases between the germline ends. Germline lookup yields CDR1 SNHLY and CDR2 FYNNEI. CDR3 length: 12 residues. CDR3 sequence: CASRRDNQPQHF. The CDR3 nucleotides are TGTGCCAGCAGGAGGGACAATCAGCCCCAGCATTTT.

This chain uses TRBV2 with TRBJ1-1, with a weak D call TRBD1 (5 bases). The CDR3 consists of 12 residues. Per germline, CDR1 SNHLY and CDR2 FYNNEI. Trimming pared 6 bases from V and 0 bases from J, leaving 5 bases between. The CDR3 loop is CASRTVNTEAFF. The CDR3 nucleotides are TGTGCCAGCAGGACAGTGAACACTGAAGCTTTCTTT.

The chain combines TRBV2 with TRBJ1-5; a weak D match, TRBD1 (5 bases). Trimming stripped 6 bases from V and 0 bases from J, with 12 bases between. Germline-derived CDR1 and CDR2 are SNHLY and FYNNEI. The CDR3 totals 15 residues. The CDR3 coding sequence is TGTGCCAGCAGCAGTCAGGGTGGTAGCAATCAGCCCCAGCATTTT. This translates into CASSSQGGSNQPQHF.

The chain links TRBV11-2 to TRBJ2-1; D is perhaps TRBD2 (5 bases). CDR1 is SGHAT and CDR2 is FQNNGV in the germline V gene. The CDR3 has 15 amino acids. V shed 5 bases and J shed 2 bases, with 13 bases lying between them. In DNA, the CDR3 is TGTGCCAGCAGCGGACTGAAGGGTACCTACAATGAGCAGTTCTTC. Its protein is CASSGLKGTYNEQFF.

The chain combines TRBV29-1 with TRBJ2-3; D perhaps matches TRBD1 (5 bases). The CDR3 is made up of 15 amino acids. The V and J ends lost 0 bases and 2 bases respectively, with 12 bases between them. Germline CDR1 reads SQVTM; CDR2 reads ANQGSEA. In DNA form, the CDR3 reads TGCAGCGTTGAAGATCCTGGGGCAGCCACAGATACGCAGTATTTT. Amino acids: CSVEDPGAATDTQYF.

For this clone: Other DNA sequences from this sample encode an identical CDR3 as well. This chain connects TRBV29-1 to TRBJ1-1; D not resolved. The ends were cut back, 4 bases at V and 4 bases at J, with 7 bases in the middle. This CDR3 comprises 11 residues. Per germline, CDR1 SQVTM and CDR2 ANQGSEA. CDR3 protein: CSVGRGTEAFF. CDR3 DNA sequence: TGCAGCGTTGGAAGAGGCACTGAAGCTTTCTTT. Based on the CDR3 plus reference TRBV29-1 and TRBJ1-1, the full variable domain is SAVISQKPSRDICQRGTSLTIQCQVDSQVTMMFWYRQQPGQSLTLIATANQGSEATYESGFVIDKFPISRPNLTFSTLTVSNMSPEDSSIYLCSVGRGTEAFFGQGTRLTVV.

This clone appeared once. The chain links TRBV7-9 to TRBJ2-1; D not resolved. Trimming took 6 bases from V and 10 from J, leaving 10 bases between them. CDR1 and CDR2 (germline): SEHNR, FQNEAQ (reference sequence). This CDR3 contains 11 residues. The CDR3 bases are TGTGCCAGCAGGCCTACTTTAGAGCAGTTCTTC. Its translation: CASRPTLEQFF.

This chain links TRBV25-1 with TRBJ1-2; the D gene is possibly TRBD1 (6 bases). CDR3 size: 15 residues. Looked up from germline, CDR1 is MGHDK and CDR2 is SYGVNS. V was trimmed by 5 bases and J by 5 bases, leaving 18 bases between them. The CDR3 protein is CASSKPGHAGYGYTF. DNA of the CDR3: TGTGCCAGCAGTAAACCGGGACATGCAGGGTATGGCTACACCTTC.

The chain combines TRBV7-9 with TRBJ2-1, with D perhaps TRBD2 (5 bases). CDR1 is SEHNR, CDR2 FQNEAQ, per germline (reference sequence). The CDR3 loop spans 13 amino acids. Between the trimmed V and J ends, which lost 5 bases and 7 bases, there was a span of 12 bases. The CDR3 is CASSLGRDNEQFF. DNA for the CDR3: TGTGCCAGCAGCCTTGGACGGGATAATGAGCAGTTCTTC.